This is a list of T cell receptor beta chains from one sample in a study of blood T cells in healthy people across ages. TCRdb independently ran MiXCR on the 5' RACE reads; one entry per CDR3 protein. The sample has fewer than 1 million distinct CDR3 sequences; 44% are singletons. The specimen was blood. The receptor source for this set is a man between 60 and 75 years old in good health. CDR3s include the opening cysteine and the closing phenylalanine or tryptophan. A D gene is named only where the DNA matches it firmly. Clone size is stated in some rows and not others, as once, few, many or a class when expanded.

CDR3: CASRGQGPLYEQYF
DNA: TGTGCCAGCAGGGGACAGGGTCCCCTCTACGAGCAGTACTTC
J: TRBJ2-7
D: TRBD1
V: TRBV25-1
size: many

CDR3: CASSQVERGTRDEQFF
DNA: TGCGCCAGCAGCCAAGTGGAGCGGGGGACCAGGGATGAGCAGTTCTTC
J: TRBJ2-1
D: TRBD2
V: TRBV4-3
size: once

CDR3: CSARADTDTQYF
DNA: TGCAGTGCTAGAGCGGACACAGATACGCAGTATTTT
J: TRBJ2-3
D: NA
V: TRBV20-1
size: NA

CDR3: CAWGNGQGLYEPQHF
DNA: TGTGCCTGGGGAAACGGACAGGGCCTGTATGAGCCCCAGCATTTT
J: TRBJ1-5
D: TRBD1
V: TRBV30
size: NA

CDR3: CASSKASRVVSETQYF
DNA: TGTGCCAGCAGCAAGGCGTCCAGGGTCGTTTCGGAGACCCAGTACTTC
J: TRBJ2-5
D: NA
V: TRBV7-2
size: NA

CDR3: CAISESETRVSYEQYF
DNA: TGTGCCATCAGTGAGTCCGAGACAAGGGTATCCTACGAGCAGTACTTC
J: TRBJ2-7
D: NA
V: TRBV10-3
size: NA

CDR3: CASSPRADSPSGYTF
DNA: TGTGCCAGCTCACCACGCGCAGACTCACCTTCTGGCTACACCTTC
J: TRBJ1-2
D: NA
V: TRBV18
size: NA

CDR3: CASSPGQGKKNIQYF
DNA: TGTGCCAGCAGCCCCGGACAGGGGAAGAAAAACATTCAGTACTTC
J: TRBJ2-4
D: TRBD1
V: TRBV5-4
size: NA

CDR3: CASSHNPGQGYEQYF
DNA: TGTGCCAGCAGCCATAACCCGGGACAGGGGTACGAGCAGTACTTC
J: TRBJ2-7
D: TRBD1
V: TRBV4-2
size: NA

CDR3: CASSSGTSGPSEQYF
DNA: TGTGCCAGCAGCTCGGGGACTAGCGGGCCCTCCGAGCAGTACTTC
J: TRBJ2-7
D: TRBD2
V: TRBV5-4
size: NA

CDR3: CASSLAPPLAGGGDTQYF
DNA: TGTGCCAGCAGCTTAGCTCCCCCACTAGCGGGGGGCGGAGATACGCAGTATTTT
J: TRBJ2-3
D: TRBD2
V: TRBV7-2
size: few

CDR3: CGTGEYPGLALYF
DNA: TGTGGTACCGGGGAGTACCCGGGACTGGCGCTGTACTTC
J: TRBJ2-7
D: NA
V: TRBV28
size: NA

CDR3: CSVRGTGDTQYF
DNA: TGCAGTGTTAGGGGTACGGGAGATACGCAGTATTTT
J: TRBJ2-3
D: NA
V: TRBV20-1
size: NA

CDR3: CASSHAGTIIIQETQYF
DNA: TGCGCCAGCAGCCATGCCGGGACCATCATAATACAAGAGACCCAGTACTTC
J: TRBJ2-5
D: NA
V: TRBV4-3
size: NA

CDR3: CASSAGVGLQGYTF
DNA: TGTGCCAGCAGCGCCGGGGTTGGTTTGCAGGGCTACACCTTC
J: TRBJ1-2
D: NA
V: TRBV11-2
size: NA

CDR3: CASSLEQGAGETQYF
DNA: TGTGCCAGCAGCTTGGAACAGGGGGCGGGGGAGACCCAGTACTTC
J: TRBJ2-5
D: TRBD1
V: TRBV5-4
size: NA

CDR3: CASTSDSHEQYF
DNA: TGTGCCAGCACCTCGGACAGCCACGAGCAGTACTTC
J: TRBJ2-7
D: NA
V: TRBV2
size: NA

CDR3: CAISESVERAEQYF
DNA: TGTGCCATCAGTGAGTCGGTGGAGAGAGCCGAGCAGTACTTC
J: TRBJ2-7
D: NA
V: TRBV10-3
size: few

CDR3: CASSQIGGANVLTF
DNA: TGTGCCAGTAGCCAGATAGGTGGGGCCAACGTCCTGACTTTC
J: TRBJ2-6
D: NA
V: TRBV19
size: NA

CDR3: CSARALPTDLTDTQYF
DNA: TGCAGTGCTAGAGCGCTCCCGACTGACCTCACAGATACGCAGTATTTT
J: TRBJ2-3
D: NA
V: TRBV20-1
size: NA

CDR3: CASSFQRGNYGYTF
DNA: TGTGCCAGCAGCTTTCAAAGAGGGAACTATGGCTACACCTTC
J: TRBJ1-2
D: NA
V: TRBV5-8
size: NA

CDR3: CSTAMATYGYTF
DNA: TGCAGTACGGCGATGGCAACCTATGGCTACACCTTC
J: TRBJ1-2
D: NA
V: TRBV20-1
size: few

CDR3: CASSVLGLETQYF
DNA: TGCGCCAGCAGCGTGTTGGGACTTGAGACCCAGTACTTC
J: TRBJ2-5
D: NA
V: TRBV5-1
size: NA

CDR3: CASSLGGQGNTVGYTF
DNA: TGTGCCAGCAGCTTAGGGGGACAGGGAAACACGGTGGGCTACACCTTC
J: TRBJ1-2
D: TRBD1
V: TRBV7-9
size: NA

CDR3: CASSQDGAGYNQPQHF
DNA: TGTGCCAGCAGCCAAGATGGAGCCGGATACAATCAGCCCCAGCATTTT
J: TRBJ1-5
D: NA
V: TRBV4-2
size: NA

CDR3: CASRPVSGTGIAEAFF
DNA: TGTGCCAGCAGACCCGTCTCCGGGACAGGGATTGCTGAAGCTTTCTTT
J: TRBJ1-1
D: TRBD1
V: TRBV28
size: NA

CDR3: CASRLDRGGNSPLHF
DNA: TGTGCCAGCAGATTAGACAGGGGAGGGAATTCACCCCTCCACTTT
J: TRBJ1-6
D: TRBD1
V: TRBV7-2
size: once

CDR3: CASSATENYGYTF
DNA: TGTGCCAGCAGTGCCACCGAGAACTATGGCTACACCTTC
J: TRBJ1-2
D: NA
V: TRBV7-9
size: NA

CDR3: CASSLGQGNMNTEAFF
DNA: TGCGCCAGCAGCTTGGGACAGGGGAACATGAACACTGAAGCTTTCTTT
J: TRBJ1-1
D: TRBD1
V: TRBV5-1
size: NA

CDR3: CASSIQGITDTQYF
DNA: TGTGCCAGCAGCATACAGGGAATCACAGATACGCAGTATTTT
J: TRBJ2-3
D: NA
V: TRBV7-3
size: NA

CDR3: CASSLDPGQSNYGYTF
DNA: TGTGCCAGCAGCTTAGATCCGGGACAGTCAAACTATGGCTACACCTTC
J: TRBJ1-2
D: TRBD1
V: TRBV11-2
size: many

CDR3: CSAREQGLVQYF
DNA: TGCAGTGCTAGGGAGCAGGGCTTAGTGCAGTACTTC
J: TRBJ2-4
D: NA
V: TRBV20-1
size: NA

CDR3: CASSLWGTEAFF
DNA: TGTGCCAGCAGCTTGTGGGGCACTGAAGCTTTCTTT
J: TRBJ1-1
D: NA
V: TRBV7-2
size: NA

CDR3: CASSPPRTGVYEQYF
DNA: TGTGCCAGCAGTCCGCCTCGGACAGGGGTCTACGAGCAGTACTTC
J: TRBJ2-7
D: TRBD1
V: TRBV12-3/TRBV12-4
size: few

CDR3: CASSAQWGVYGYTF
DNA: TGTGCCAGCAGCGCCCAGTGGGGAGTCTATGGCTACACCTTC
J: TRBJ1-2
D: NA
V: TRBV7-9
size: NA

CDR3: CASSQDRTANYGYTF
DNA: TGCGCCAGCAGCCAAGATCGGACGGCAAACTATGGCTACACCTTC
J: TRBJ1-2
D: NA
V: TRBV4-1
size: few

CDR3: CASSPRLANQETQYF
DNA: TGTGCCAGCAGCCCCCGACTAGCGAACCAAGAGACCCAGTACTTC
J: TRBJ2-5
D: TRBD2
V: TRBV3-1
size: NA

CDR3: CASGKRTPNSYNEQFF
DNA: TGTGCTAGTGGCAAGCGGACACCAAACTCCTACAATGAGCAGTTCTTC
J: TRBJ2-1
D: NA
V: TRBV12-5
size: NA

CDR3: CASSYGTSGHNEQFF
DNA: TGTGCCAGCAGCTACGGGACTAGCGGTCACAATGAGCAGTTCTTC
J: TRBJ2-1
D: TRBD2
V: TRBV12-3/TRBV12-4
size: few

CDR3: CASTGQINEKLFF
DNA: TGTGCCTCGACAGGACAGATCAATGAAAAACTGTTTTTT
J: TRBJ1-4
D: NA
V: TRBV30
size: NA

CDR3: CSARDPGGRGGETQYF
DNA: TGCAGTGCTAGAGATCCCGGGGGCCGAGGGGGTGAGACCCAGTACTTC
J: TRBJ2-5
D: NA
V: TRBV20-1
size: NA

CDR3: CASRQRQGAADTQYF
DNA: TGTGCCAGCAGACAGCGACAGGGGGCCGCAGATACGCAGTATTTT
J: TRBJ2-3
D: TRBD1
V: TRBV7-2
size: few

CDR3: CSVGATGELFF
DNA: TGCAGCGTTGGTGCAACCGGGGAGCTGTTTTTT
J: TRBJ2-2
D: NA
V: TRBV29-1
size: NA